This T cell receptor beta chain is from a study of shared clonotypes between healthy human individuals. Division of CD4+ cells produced a CD45RA+ naive subset and a CD45RA-negative memory subset. Assay execution took place at the deep level. Assay: immunoSEQ multiplex PCR; the TCRdb copy retains only in-frame clones and omits some. The table includes 2 million to 2.5 million clones, approximately 90% detected once. From germline, CDR1 is MNHEY and CDR2 SMNVEV (reference sequence). The CDR3 is made up of 12 amino acids. Trimming pared 3 bases from V and 13 bases from J, leaving 12 bases between. Sequenced sample: naive CD4+ T cells from PBMCs. The sample's subset: CD45RA+ positively selected. The clonotype comes from a young man in good health. Some clones in this sample may be carry-over from other donors' samples. This sequence joins TRBV27 and TRBJ1-4; D remains unclear. The CDR3 DNA sequence: TGTGCCAGCAGTTTTGTGGGAGGTGCACTGTTTTTT. It yields the protein CASSFVGGALFF.